This record looks at one T cell receptor beta chain sequence and its context. The antigen is unknown. This specimen belongs to a study of Graves' ophthalmopathy and Graves' hyperthyroidism. Study-wide points: Using 13 signatures, a model distinguished ophthalmopathy from stable hyperthyroidism, reaching around 90% sensitivity and about 81% specificity.

Ophthalmopathy was moderately-to-severely active, CAS at least 3, NOSPECS at least 4, lasting under 3 months. Researchers took RNA transcripts and amplified TCR beta CDR3 regions from them. HTBI primers served in a first-round RT-PCR, which a second-round multiplex PCR followed. MiXCR was run by TCRdb on the multiplex PCR reads, yielding one entry per CDR3 protein. The sample shows around 660,000 distinct CDR3 sequences, more than 40% of them seen only once. The CDR3 runs 13 residues. Germline CDR1 is SGDLS and CDR2 is YYNGEE. V dropped 7 bases and J dropped 4 bases, with 14 bases sitting between them.

This chain links TRBV9 with TRBJ2-5, with D unresolved. This TCR came from an adult man with Graves' ophthalmopathy. Source material: peripheral blood. Written as DNA, the CDR3 is TGTGCCAGCCAAGAGCCGCAAGGAGAGACCCAGTACTTC. Encoded protein: CASQEPQGETQYF.